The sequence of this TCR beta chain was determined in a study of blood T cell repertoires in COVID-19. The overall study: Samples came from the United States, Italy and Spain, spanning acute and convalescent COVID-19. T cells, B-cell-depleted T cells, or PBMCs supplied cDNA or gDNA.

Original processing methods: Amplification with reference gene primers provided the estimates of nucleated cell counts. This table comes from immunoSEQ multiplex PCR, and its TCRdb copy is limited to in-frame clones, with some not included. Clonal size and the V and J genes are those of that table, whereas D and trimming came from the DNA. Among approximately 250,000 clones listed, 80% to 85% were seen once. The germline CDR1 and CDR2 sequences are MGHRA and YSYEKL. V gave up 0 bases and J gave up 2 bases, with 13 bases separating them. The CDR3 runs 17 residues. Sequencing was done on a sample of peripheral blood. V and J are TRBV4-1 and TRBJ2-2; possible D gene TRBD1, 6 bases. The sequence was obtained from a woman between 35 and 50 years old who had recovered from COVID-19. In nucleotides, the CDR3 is TGCGCCAGCAGCCAAGATGGCAGGGGTCGAAACACCGGGGAGCTGTTTTTT. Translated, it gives CASSQDGRGRNTGELFF.